This T cell receptor beta chain derives from a study of T cells in Graves' hyperthyroidism and ophthalmopathy. Study as a whole: Upon initial diagnosis and before any treatment, peripheral blood was collected. General observations from the study: Blood held most thyroid clonotypes expanded above 0.001 frequency.

Graves' hyperthyroidism qualified as stable when ophthalmopathy did not progress within 18 months. The diagnoses drew upon clinical symptoms, serum thyroxine and TRAb, thyroid ultrasound and orbital computed tomography. Notes on this clonotype: The antigen is unknown.

Amplified TCR beta CDR3 regions came from RNA transcripts. A set of HTBI primers served as the primers for a first-round RT-PCR of the TCR CDR3. TCRdb re-called the multiplex PCR reads with MiXCR, one entry per CDR3 protein. The table records a few hundred thousand distinct CDR3 sequences, 15% to 19% of them present only once. CDR1 and CDR2 (germline): SGHTA, FQGTGA. V dropped 6 bases and J dropped 9; count of bases not matched to a gene: 8. This CDR3 has 15 residues. The rearrangement uses TRBV7-3 and TRBJ2-1, with TRBD2 matching over 13 bases. Sequenced: blood. This clonotype was sampled from a woman aged 25-40 years with Graves' hyperthyroidism. CDR3 protein: CASRSGLAGEVEQFF. CDR3 in DNA: TGTGCCAGCAGGTCCGGACTAGCGGGAGAGGTTGAGCAGTTCTTC.